These T cell receptor beta chains were read from a single sample in a study of T cell clusters in autoimmune cytopenias. For each CDR3 protein, TCRdb gives one entry from its re-call of the multiplex PCR reads, without DNA. This listing includes 15,000 or so distinct CDR3 sequences. The material sequenced was peripheral blood. The receptor set was obtained from a human donor with an autoimmune cytopenia or autoimmune hepatitis (not recorded which). The CDR3 runs from the conserved cysteine through the conserved F or W. Each record gives: clone size, J gene, V gene, CDR3 protein. Only some rows state a clone size, as once, few, many or a class for expanded clones.

abundance: -; j_gene: TRBJ1-1; v_gene: TRBV10-3; CDR3aa: CATGTDLGTEAFF
abundance: -; j_gene: TRBJ2-4; v_gene: TRBV5-6; CDR3aa: CASSLGAGDSDIQYF
abundance: -; j_gene: TRBJ1-2; v_gene: TRBV19; CDR3aa: CASSIAKNRDGYTF
abundance: -; j_gene: TRBJ1-2; v_gene: TRBV19; CDR3aa: CASSLGGFYGYTF
abundance: -; j_gene: TRBJ1-1; v_gene: TRBV19; CDR3aa: CASSISAGVTEAFF
abundance: -; j_gene: TRBJ1-2; v_gene: TRBV30; CDR3aa: CAWSGQGYDGYTF
abundance: -; j_gene: TRBJ2-1; v_gene: TRBV19; CDR3aa: CASSVRSSYNEQFF
abundance: medium-sized; j_gene: TRBJ2-5; v_gene: TRBV19; CDR3aa: CASSMGLAVQETQYF
abundance: -; j_gene: TRBJ2-5; v_gene: TRBV6-5; CDR3aa: CASSELYTQYF
abundance: -; j_gene: TRBJ2-1; v_gene: TRBV5-1; CDR3aa: CASSSPRDNEQFF
abundance: -; j_gene: TRBJ1-3; v_gene: TRBV27; CDR3aa: CASSPSGNLVDTIYF
abundance: -; j_gene: TRBJ2-5; v_gene: TRBV6-1; CDR3aa: CASSGQGGQETQYF
abundance: -; j_gene: TRBJ1-1; v_gene: TRBV10-3; CDR3aa: CAIRGRDTEAFF
abundance: -; j_gene: TRBJ2-3; v_gene: TRBV5-4; CDR3aa: CASSWVPISTDTQYF
abundance: -; j_gene: TRBJ2-5; v_gene: TRBV5-6; CDR3aa: CASSSSDRVGLAQYF
abundance: -; j_gene: TRBJ1-2; v_gene: TRBV7-2; CDR3aa: CASRIRGGNINYGYTF
abundance: -; j_gene: TRBJ1-1; v_gene: TRBV15; CDR3aa: CATSRVRGETEAFF
abundance: medium-sized; j_gene: TRBJ2-1; v_gene: TRBV30; CDR3aa: CACTIAMKQFF
abundance: -; j_gene: TRBJ1-2; v_gene: TRBV15; CDR3aa: CATLAGGPRTSGYTF
abundance: medium-sized; j_gene: TRBJ2-5; v_gene: TRBV12-3/TRBV12-4; CDR3aa: CASSAQGGETQYF
abundance: medium-sized; j_gene: TRBJ2-3; v_gene: TRBV6-5; CDR3aa: CASSSTHTQYF
abundance: -; j_gene: TRBJ2-7; v_gene: TRBV6-5; CDR3aa: CASSYSGVDSYEQYF
abundance: -; j_gene: TRBJ2-1; v_gene: TRBV7-2; CDR3aa: CASSQTSTEQFF
abundance: -; j_gene: TRBJ1-2; v_gene: TRBV5-4; CDR3aa: CASSSSGGALANYGYTF
abundance: -; j_gene: TRBJ2-7; v_gene: TRBV5-4; CDR3aa: CASSLGQMYEQYF
abundance: -; j_gene: TRBJ2-7; v_gene: TRBV6-5; CDR3aa: CASSSAGAGSYEQYF
abundance: -; j_gene: TRBJ1-1; v_gene: TRBV11-2; CDR3aa: CASSAAAGNTEAFF
abundance: medium-sized; j_gene: TRBJ2-5; v_gene: TRBV29-1; CDR3aa: CSVEDPVQGETQYF
abundance: medium-sized; j_gene: TRBJ1-2; v_gene: TRBV6-1; CDR3aa: CASSDWSYGYTF
abundance: -; j_gene: TRBJ1-4; v_gene: TRBV19; CDR3aa: CASSPPHGAPGGGEKLFF
abundance: -; j_gene: TRBJ1-2; v_gene: TRBV18; CDR3aa: CASSANTGDGGYTF
abundance: -; j_gene: TRBJ1-2; v_gene: TRBV19; CDR3aa: CASSQALGGYTF
abundance: -; j_gene: TRBJ1-6; v_gene: TRBV5-1; CDR3aa: CASSTSTGANSPLHF
abundance: -; j_gene: TRBJ2-7; v_gene: TRBV7-9; CDR3aa: CASSSRDLGRNEQYF
abundance: -; j_gene: TRBJ1-6; v_gene: TRBV6-5; CDR3aa: CASSYWTGTNSPLHF
abundance: -; j_gene: TRBJ1-6; v_gene: TRBV6-5; CDR3aa: CASSYSQGIDNSPLHF
abundance: medium-sized; j_gene: TRBJ2-7; v_gene: TRBV29-1; CDR3aa: CSVEDPRLYEQYF
abundance: -; j_gene: TRBJ2-1; v_gene: TRBV30; CDR3aa: CAWRVGGSSEQFF
abundance: -; j_gene: TRBJ1-5; v_gene: TRBV19; CDR3aa: CASTSSGRTSNQPQHF
abundance: -; j_gene: TRBJ2-1; v_gene: TRBV5-4; CDR3aa: CASTSGGPLGEQFF
abundance: -; j_gene: TRBJ2-3; v_gene: TRBV5-1; CDR3aa: CASSLELAGGTDTDTQYF
abundance: -; j_gene: TRBJ1-1; v_gene: TRBV12-3/TRBV12-4; CDR3aa: CASTLQGSWAFF
abundance: -; j_gene: TRBJ1-2; v_gene: TRBV6-5; CDR3aa: CASTDYYGYTF
abundance: -; j_gene: TRBJ2-7; v_gene: TRBV11-1; CDR3aa: CASSLDPYEQYF
abundance: -; j_gene: TRBJ2-7; v_gene: TRBV5-4; CDR3aa: CASRLAGDLYEQYF
abundance: -; j_gene: TRBJ2-2; v_gene: TRBV6-5; CDR3aa: CASSYAPAGGAGELFF
abundance: -; j_gene: TRBJ1-2; v_gene: TRBV7-2; CDR3aa: CASSFSGGADYGYTF
abundance: medium-sized; j_gene: TRBJ2-6; v_gene: TRBV5-6; CDR3aa: CASSFLGTGANVLTF
abundance: medium-sized; j_gene: TRBJ2-5; v_gene: TRBV19; CDR3aa: CASSPSGGVTQYF
abundance: medium-sized; j_gene: TRBJ2-1; v_gene: TRBV19; CDR3aa: CASSRERGARNEQFF
abundance: -; j_gene: TRBJ1-2; v_gene: TRBV27; CDR3aa: CASSLSDREGYGYTF
abundance: -; j_gene: TRBJ2-1; v_gene: TRBV19; CDR3aa: CASSIEGQGGNEQFF
abundance: medium-sized; j_gene: TRBJ2-1; v_gene: TRBV29-1; CDR3aa: CSVVAGGDYNEQFF
abundance: -; j_gene: TRBJ1-1; v_gene: TRBV19; CDR3aa: CASSIEGTVNTEAFF
abundance: -; j_gene: TRBJ2-3; v_gene: TRBV12-3/TRBV12-4; CDR3aa: CASSFSVGWVDTQYF